The rows below give T cell receptor beta chains drawn from one sample of a study of T-cell memory formation after mild COVID-19. TCRdb re-called the 5' RACE reads with MiXCR, one entry per CDR3 protein. The sample includes around 530,000 distinct CDR3 sequences, approximately 21% of them seen just once. The sequencing input was PBMCs or a T cell subset sorted from them (not recorded which). The receptors derive from an adult woman who had mild COVID-19 (a few samples of this study predate the infection). Cell type and time point are not known. The CDR3 runs from the conserved cysteine through the conserved F or W. Each record gives: V gene, clone size, D gene, J gene, CDR3 DNA, CDR3 protein. The D gene is left open where the match is weak. Expanded clones get a size class; other rows say once, few or many, or leave the size out.

V gene: TRBV27; clone size: once; D gene: NA; J gene: TRBJ1-5; CDR3 DNA: TGTGCCAGCAGTTTATTCCCGAATCAGCCCCAGCATTTT; CDR3 protein: CASSLFPNQPQHF
V gene: TRBV20-1; clone size: NA; D gene: NA; J gene: TRBJ2-1; CDR3 DNA: TGCAGTGCTAGTGGCGGGGAGCAGTTCTTC; CDR3 protein: CSASGGEQFF
V gene: TRBV27; clone size: few; D gene: NA; J gene: TRBJ2-7; CDR3 DNA: TGTGCCAGCAGTGGAGGGACAATGGGCGAGCAGTACTTC; CDR3 protein: CASSGGTMGEQYF
V gene: TRBV27; clone size: few; D gene: TRBD2; J gene: TRBJ2-1; CDR3 DNA: TGTGCCAGCAGTTACGGGACTAGCGTATACAATGAGCAGTTCTTC; CDR3 protein: CASSYGTSVYNEQFF
V gene: TRBV7-3; clone size: NA; D gene: NA; J gene: TRBJ1-2; CDR3 DNA: TGTGCCAGCAGCTTATATGCTCACTATGGCTACACCTTC; CDR3 protein: CASSLYAHYGYTF
V gene: TRBV12-3/TRBV12-4; clone size: few; D gene: NA; J gene: TRBJ2-5; CDR3 DNA: TGTGCCAGCAGTTTATTCAGGTCCCAAGAGACCCAGTACTTC; CDR3 protein: CASSLFRSQETQYF
V gene: TRBV19; clone size: few; D gene: NA; J gene: TRBJ2-7; CDR3 DNA: TGTGCCAGTAGTATAGATGGGGAATATTACTACGAGCAGTACTTC; CDR3 protein: CASSIDGEYYYEQYF
V gene: TRBV29-1; clone size: few; D gene: TRBD1; J gene: TRBJ2-7; CDR3 DNA: TGCAGCGTTGAAGTCACCGGGACAGGGAACTACGAGCAGTACTTC; CDR3 protein: CSVEVTGTGNYEQYF
V gene: TRBV20-1; clone size: NA; D gene: NA; J gene: TRBJ1-2; CDR3 DNA: TGCAGTGCTAGTTCGGTTAACTATGGCTACACCTTC; CDR3 protein: CSASSVNYGYTF
V gene: TRBV12-3/TRBV12-4; clone size: NA; D gene: NA; J gene: TRBJ1-1; CDR3 DNA: TGTGCCAGCACCGTCCGGAGGGTCGCTGAAGCTTTCTTT; CDR3 protein: CASTVRRVAEAFF
V gene: TRBV2; clone size: NA; D gene: NA; J gene: TRBJ2-3; CDR3 DNA: TGTGCCAGCAGTGACACCCTCGGACATCCCTTTAATACAGATACGCAGTATTTT; CDR3 protein: CASSDTLGHPFNTDTQYF
V gene: TRBV9; clone size: NA; D gene: NA; J gene: TRBJ2-7; CDR3 DNA: TGTGCCAGCAGCGCTGACTGGACCTATTACGAGCAGTACTTC; CDR3 protein: CASSADWTYYEQYF
V gene: TRBV12-3/TRBV12-4; clone size: NA; D gene: NA; J gene: TRBJ1-6; CDR3 DNA: TGTGCCAGCAGCTGGTCCCGGGTTGATTCACCCCTCCACTTT; CDR3 protein: CASSWSRVDSPLHF
V gene: TRBV5-1; clone size: NA; D gene: NA; J gene: TRBJ2-2; CDR3 DNA: TGCGCCAGCAAAGAGGGGAACACCGGGGAGCTGTTTTTT; CDR3 protein: CASKEGNTGELFF
V gene: TRBV20-1; clone size: few; D gene: TRBD1; J gene: TRBJ2-7; CDR3 DNA: TGCAGTGCCCCCGGGACAGCCACCTACGAGCAGTACTTC; CDR3 protein: CSAPGTATYEQYF
V gene: TRBV24-1; clone size: few; D gene: NA; J gene: TRBJ1-5; CDR3 DNA: TGTGCCACCAGTGACACAACAGAGAATCAGCCCCAGCATTTT; CDR3 protein: CATSDTTENQPQHF
V gene: TRBV5-1; clone size: many; D gene: NA; J gene: TRBJ2-1; CDR3 DNA: TGCGCCAGCAGCCTTCAGGGGAGCTCCTACAATGAGCAGTTCTTC; CDR3 protein: CASSLQGSSYNEQFF
V gene: TRBV6-1; clone size: few; D gene: TRBD1; J gene: TRBJ2-1; CDR3 DNA: TGTGCCAGCAGTGCAGACAGGGGGCTAGTAAATGAGCAGTTCTTC; CDR3 protein: CASSADRGLVNEQFF
V gene: TRBV18; clone size: NA; D gene: NA; J gene: TRBJ2-3; CDR3 DNA: TGTGCCAGCTCACCGGTATCAGGGCTACATTCCACAGATACGCAGTATTTT; CDR3 protein: CASSPVSGLHSTDTQYF
V gene: TRBV24-1; clone size: few; D gene: NA; J gene: TRBJ2-1; CDR3 DNA: TGTGCCACCAGCCTGAGGGGGATTGAGCAGTTCTTC; CDR3 protein: CATSLRGIEQFF
V gene: TRBV12-3/TRBV12-4; clone size: few; D gene: TRBD2; J gene: TRBJ2-7; CDR3 DNA: TGTGCCAGCAGCCCTCCCTCGGGGGGCTACGAGCAGTACTTC; CDR3 protein: CASSPPSGGYEQYF
V gene: TRBV23-1; clone size: NA; D gene: TRBD1; J gene: TRBJ2-3; CDR3 DNA: TGCGCCAGCGGAATACTGGGACAGGGAACAGATACGCAGTATTTT; CDR3 protein: CASGILGQGTDTQYF
V gene: TRBV7-9; clone size: many; D gene: TRBD2; J gene: TRBJ2-3; CDR3 DNA: TGTGCCAGCAGCTTACTAATCAGGACTAGCGGCGGAGATACGCAGTATTTT; CDR3 protein: CASSLLIRTSGGDTQYF
V gene: TRBV7-2; clone size: NA; D gene: NA; J gene: TRBJ2-7; CDR3 DNA: TGTGCCAGCAGCTATACAGGGTTCCACGAGCAGTACTTC; CDR3 protein: CASSYTGFHEQYF
V gene: TRBV13; clone size: NA; D gene: NA; J gene: TRBJ2-1; CDR3 DNA: TGTGCCAGCAGCACCCGTACAGGATTGGGACTGGACCCCTACAATGAGCAGTTCTTC; CDR3 protein: CASSTRTGLGLDPYNEQFF
V gene: TRBV29-1; clone size: NA; D gene: NA; J gene: TRBJ2-7; CDR3 DNA: TGCAGCGTCGGCCTCAGGGGCTACGAGCAGTACTTC; CDR3 protein: CSVGLRGYEQYF
V gene: TRBV2; clone size: few; D gene: NA; J gene: TRBJ1-6; CDR3 DNA: TGTGCCAGCAGTACCTTAGGGGACTATAATTCACCCCTCCACTTT; CDR3 protein: CASSTLGDYNSPLHF
V gene: TRBV15; clone size: NA; D gene: NA; J gene: TRBJ2-3; CDR3 DNA: TGTGCCACCAGCTCTAGTAGCACAGATACGCAGTATTTT; CDR3 protein: CATSSSSTDTQYF
V gene: TRBV24-1; clone size: NA; D gene: TRBD2; J gene: TRBJ2-5; CDR3 DNA: TGTGCCACCAGTGGCCTTCCCCGTGATAGCGGGAGTGAAGGAGGAGAGACCCAGTACTTC; CDR3 protein: CATSGLPRDSGSEGGETQYF
V gene: TRBV12-3/TRBV12-4; clone size: NA; D gene: TRBD1; J gene: TRBJ1-1; CDR3 DNA: TGTGCCAGCAGATACAGGGGAGGAAACACTGAAGCTTTCTTT; CDR3 protein: CASRYRGGNTEAFF
V gene: TRBV29-1; clone size: few; D gene: NA; J gene: TRBJ2-7; CDR3 DNA: TGCAGCGTTCGGGGTTCTACCTACGAGCAGTACTTC; CDR3 protein: CSVRGSTYEQYF
V gene: TRBV24-1; clone size: NA; D gene: TRBD2; J gene: TRBJ2-7; CDR3 DNA: TGTGCCACCAGTGAATCTGGACTAGCGGGGGCCTACGAGCAGTACTTC; CDR3 protein: CATSESGLAGAYEQYF
V gene: TRBV7-3; clone size: once; D gene: NA; J gene: TRBJ1-2; CDR3 DNA: TGTGCCAGCAGCTTACACCCGGTGGGGGGCTACACCTTC; CDR3 protein: CASSLHPVGGYTF
V gene: TRBV20-1; clone size: NA; D gene: NA; J gene: TRBJ1-2; CDR3 DNA: TGCAGTGCTAGGGCCCCCGGCCAGACCGTCCGGGAACTTAACTATGGCTACACCTTC; CDR3 protein: CSARAPGQTVRELNYGYTF
V gene: TRBV9; clone size: NA; D gene: NA; J gene: TRBJ1-2; CDR3 DNA: TGTGCCAGCAGCGTAGGAAGATCTAACTATGGCTACACCTTC; CDR3 protein: CASSVGRSNYGYTF
V gene: TRBV7-6; clone size: NA; D gene: NA; J gene: TRBJ2-2; CDR3 DNA: TGTGCCAGCAGCTTGACAGACGACACCGGGGAGCTGTTTTTT; CDR3 protein: CASSLTDDTGELFF
V gene: TRBV4-3; clone size: NA; D gene: TRBD2; J gene: TRBJ2-7; CDR3 DNA: TGCGCCAGCAGCCAAGAGTTGCTAGCGGGAACCTACGAGCAGTACTTC; CDR3 protein: CASSQELLAGTYEQYF
V gene: TRBV7-3; clone size: few; D gene: NA; J gene: TRBJ2-3; CDR3 DNA: TGTGCCAGCAGCCAAGGGACTCCTCCCACAGATACGCAGTATTTT; CDR3 protein: CASSQGTPPTDTQYF
V gene: TRBV5-1; clone size: few; D gene: TRBD2; J gene: TRBJ2-1; CDR3 DNA: TGCGCCAGCAGCCGAGGACTAGCGGGGGGGCCAAATGAGCAGTTCTTC; CDR3 protein: CASSRGLAGGPNEQFF
V gene: TRBV12-3/TRBV12-4; clone size: NA; D gene: NA; J gene: TRBJ2-7; CDR3 DNA: TGTGCCAGCAGGGGAGGAACAGGGCCCGAGCAGTACTTC; CDR3 protein: CASRGGTGPEQYF
V gene: TRBV20-1; clone size: NA; D gene: NA; J gene: TRBJ2-2; CDR3 DNA: TGCAGTGCTAGTTGGGGACTTAACACCGGGGAGCTGTTTTTT; CDR3 protein: CSASWGLNTGELFF
V gene: TRBV12-3/TRBV12-4; clone size: NA; D gene: NA; J gene: TRBJ2-1; CDR3 DNA: TGTGCCAGCAGTCCCCAAGGGCGGAGGTACAATGAGCAGTTCTTC; CDR3 protein: CASSPQGRRYNEQFF
V gene: TRBV29-1; clone size: NA; D gene: NA; J gene: TRBJ2-2; CDR3 DNA: TGCAGCGTGCGGGGTACAGGGACCGGGGAGCTGTTTTTT; CDR3 protein: CSVRGTGTGELFF
V gene: TRBV29-1; clone size: few; D gene: TRBD1; J gene: TRBJ2-5; CDR3 DNA: TGCAGCGTTGAAGCGTTTAAGGGGGCAGGGGAAGAGACCCAGTACTTC; CDR3 protein: CSVEAFKGAGEETQYF
V gene: TRBV19; clone size: NA; D gene: NA; J gene: TRBJ2-2; CDR3 DNA: TGTGCCAGTAATCCCAACGGCGGGGAGCTGTTTTTT; CDR3 protein: CASNPNGGELFF
V gene: TRBV5-1; clone size: NA; D gene: TRBD1; J gene: TRBJ1-5; CDR3 DNA: TGCGCCAGCAGCCTGACAGGGAACAATCAGCCCCAGCATTTT; CDR3 protein: CASSLTGNNQPQHF
V gene: TRBV19; clone size: NA; D gene: TRBD2; J gene: TRBJ2-7; CDR3 DNA: TGTGCCAGTAGTATCGGGGAGGGCCCCTACGAGCAGTACTTC; CDR3 protein: CASSIGEGPYEQYF
V gene: TRBV7-8; clone size: few; D gene: TRBD1; J gene: TRBJ2-5; CDR3 DNA: TGTGCCAGTTTGGACAGGGTAGGAGTCGAGACCCAGTACTTC; CDR3 protein: CASLDRVGVETQYF
V gene: TRBV19; clone size: few; D gene: TRBD2; J gene: TRBJ2-7; CDR3 DNA: TGTGCCAGTAGTATGCGAGCGGGAGTCGCCTACGAGCAGTACTTC; CDR3 protein: CASSMRAGVAYEQYF
V gene: TRBV5-1; clone size: many; D gene: TRBD2; J gene: TRBJ2-1; CDR3 DNA: TGCGCCAGCACACCTAGCGGCAACTACAATGAGCAGTTCTTC; CDR3 protein: CASTPSGNYNEQFF
V gene: TRBV10-3; clone size: NA; D gene: TRBD1; J gene: TRBJ1-2; CDR3 DNA: TGTGCCATCAGTGAGTCCAGGGGGAGTTATGGCTACACCTTC; CDR3 protein: CAISESRGSYGYTF
V gene: TRBV9; clone size: few; D gene: TRBD2; J gene: TRBJ2-7; CDR3 DNA: TGTGCCAGCAGCGTATCCAGCGGGGGCTACGAGCAGTACTTC; CDR3 protein: CASSVSSGGYEQYF
V gene: TRBV20-1; clone size: many; D gene: TRBD2; J gene: TRBJ2-2; CDR3 DNA: TGCAGTGCAAAGACTAGCGGGGGGCTCACCGGGGAGCTGTTTTTT; CDR3 protein: CSAKTSGGLTGELFF
V gene: TRBV3-1; clone size: NA; D gene: NA; J gene: TRBJ2-3; CDR3 DNA: TGTGCCAGCAGCCAAGTGGGAGTTCTTGCCACAGATACGCAGTATTTT; CDR3 protein: CASSQVGVLATDTQYF
V gene: TRBV7-2; clone size: NA; D gene: NA; J gene: TRBJ1-4; CDR3 DNA: TGTGCCAGCAGCCCCGCTGATAATGAAAAACTGTTTTTT; CDR3 protein: CASSPADNEKLFF
V gene: TRBV4-2; clone size: few; D gene: NA; J gene: TRBJ1-1; CDR3 DNA: TGTGCCAGCAGCCAAGATTGGGGCGCGAACACTGAAGCTTTCTTT; CDR3 protein: CASSQDWGANTEAFF
V gene: TRBV4-2; clone size: few; D gene: NA; J gene: TRBJ2-1; CDR3 DNA: TGTGCCAGCAGCCGAACCCTTGAGCAGTTCTTC; CDR3 protein: CASSRTLEQFF
V gene: TRBV12-3/TRBV12-4; clone size: few; D gene: NA; J gene: TRBJ1-1; CDR3 DNA: TGTGCCAGCAGTGCCCCGGGGAGGGGGACTGAAGCTTTCTTT; CDR3 protein: CASSAPGRGTEAFF
V gene: TRBV12-3/TRBV12-4; clone size: few; D gene: NA; J gene: TRBJ2-7; CDR3 DNA: TGTGCCAGCAGTTTAATGTACGAGCAGTACTTC; CDR3 protein: CASSLMYEQYF
V gene: TRBV7-7; clone size: NA; D gene: NA; J gene: TRBJ2-5; CDR3 DNA: TGTGCCAGCAGCCAAAGGGGGGCCCAGTACTTC; CDR3 protein: CASSQRGAQYF